This entry features one T cell receptor beta chain sequence. What it recognizes is unknown. This entry belongs to a study of shared clonotypes between healthy human individuals. Germline lookup yields CDR1 SGDLS and CDR2 YYNGEE. V was clipped by 2 bases and J by 2 bases, with 11 bases between them. This CDR3 contains 15 residues. Overall study results and limits: The study found roughly 5% of naive CD4 clonotypes shared across four donors.

Using immunoSEQ multiplex PCR, the repertoire was profiled, and TCRdb retains in-frame clones only, with some absent. The sample records a few hundred thousand clones, over 70% being singletons. Sequenced: memory CD4+ T cells sorted from blood. Noted subset: CD45RA-negative fraction. The chain employs TRBV9 and TRBJ2-1; D perhaps matches TRBD2 (6 bases). The TCR was taken from a young man in good health. The CDR3 loop reads CASSVIGSPYNEQFF. The CDR3 DNA sequence: TGTGCCAGCAGCGTGATCGGGAGCCCCTACAATGAGCAGTTCTTC. The variable domain in full, with the rest retrieved from reference TRBV9 and TRBJ2-1, is DSGVTQTPKHLITATGQRVTLRCSPRSGDLSVYWYQQSLDQGLQFLIQYYNGEERAKGNILERFSAQQFPDLHSELNLSSLELGDSALYFCASSVIGSPYNEQFFGPGTRLTVL.